Below are 12 T cell receptor beta chains sequenced from a single sample in a study of blood T cell repertoires in COVID-19. TCRdb keeps only in-frame clones here, not all; method: immunoSEQ multiplex PCR. The repertoire holds fewer than 45,000 clones, with around 85% as singletons. Sample: peripheral blood. These receptor sequences come from a woman of 80 years or more with acute or convalescent COVID-19.

The chain recombines TRBV30 with TRBJ2-1, with 7 bases that match TRBD2. In germline, CDR1 is GTSNPN, CDR2 SVGIG (reference sequence). J gave up 0 bases and V 5 bases, and 7 bases lay outside the gene matches. CDR3 length: 15 amino acids. CDR3 DNA sequence: TGTGCCTGGGGGGTAGCGGGCAGCTCCTACAATGAGCAGTTCTTC. Residues: CAWGVAGSSYNEQFF.

The chain employs TRBV25-1 and TRBJ2-7; D unclear. V lost 6 bases, J lost 3 bases, and 15 bases lay in between. Germline CDR1 is MGHDK and CDR2 is SYGVNS. The CDR3 runs 14 residues. CDR3 DNA: TGTGCCAGCAGCATCACCAAGACGGGCTACGAGCAGTACTTC. This translates into CASSITKTGYEQYF.

The J gene is TRBJ2-5, the V gene TRBV3-1 (or the pseudogene TRBV3-2); the D gene is possibly TRBD2 (6 bases). CDR1 is LGHDT and CDR2 is YNNKEL in the germline V gene (reference sequence). The CDR3 is 14 residues long. V shed 8 bases and J shed 1 base, with 14 bases lying between them. The CDR3 DNA follows: TGTGCCAGCCTCGCTCGGGGAGGCCAAGAGACCCAGTACTTC. As protein: CASLARGGQETQYF.

CDR3: CASSPSGEDTQYF. Here the CDR3 DNA reads TGTGCCAGCAGTCCATCGGGAGAGGATACGCAGTATTTT. The chain is built from TRBV6-6 and TRBJ2-3; maybe TRBD2 (6 bases). The V gene lost 5 bases and the J gene lost 6 bases, with 12 bases spanning the gap. CDR1 MNHNY and CDR2 SVGAGI come from the germline V gene (reference sequence). The CDR3 is made up of 13 amino acids.

This chain joins TRBV5-1 and TRBJ2-1; 10 nucleotides align to TRBD2. The V segment lost 0 bases and the J segment 6 bases; nucleotides outside the gene matches: 12. CDR1 and CDR2 (germline): SGHRS, YFSETQ. This CDR3 contains 18 residues. In DNA, the CDR3 is TGCGCCAGCAGCTTGGAATCTCTAGCGGGGGCCCGCAGCAATGAGCAGTTCTTC. It yields the protein CASSLESLAGARSNEQFF.

The sample holds a few counts of this clone. This sequence joins TRBV12-3 or TRBV12-4 and TRBJ1-5; D call uncertain. Trimming removed 7 bases from V and 8 bases from J, with 15 bases in between. This CDR3 comprises 13 residues. This CDR3 reads CASTQFYGEPQHF. In DNA form, the CDR3 reads TGTGCCAGCACCCAGTTTTACGGGGAGCCCCAGCATTTT.

The V and J genes are TRBV5-1 and TRBJ1-1, with 7 bases that match TRBD1. The CDR3 length is 13 residues. V gave up 4 bases and J gave up 6 bases; unmatched junction bases: 6. CDR1 is SGHRS, CDR2 YFSETQ, per germline. CDR3 protein: CASSVDRAPEAFF. Here the CDR3 DNA reads TGCGCCAGCAGCGTAGACAGGGCCCCTGAAGCTTTCTTT.

This chain links TRBV4-1 with TRBJ2-7, with D possibly TRBD1 on 6 matching bases. The V gene lost 2 bases and the J gene lost 6 bases, with 17 bases spanning the gap. CDR1 is MGHRA and CDR2 is YSYEKL in the germline V gene. This CDR3 is 15 amino acids long. CDR3 DNA: TGCGCCAGCAGCCAATCAACACAGGGTCGCGGCGAGCAGTACTTC. Its protein product is CASSQSTQGRGEQYF.

This clone was found a few times. The chain has TRBV2 and TRBJ2-3; 8 bases are shared with TRBD2. Germline CDR1 SNHLY, CDR2 FYNNEI. The CDR3 loop spans 17 amino acids. V trimming: 3 bases; J trimming: 1 base; junction bases outside the gene matches: 9. Here the CDR3 DNA reads TGTGCCAGCAGTGACGGGACTAGTATTCTCCGCACAGATACGCAGTATTTT. Protein sequence: CASSDGTSILRTDTQYF.

The V call is TRBV7-8, the J call TRBJ2-3; maybe TRBD2 (5 bases). Germline V gene sequence: CDR1 SGHVS, CDR2 FQNEAQ. The CDR3 covers 16 residues. V was pared by 3 bases and J by 4 bases, with 17 bases between. CDR3 protein: CASSFTPAGVPDTQYF. In DNA form, the CDR3 reads TGTGCCAGCAGCTTTACGCCGGCCGGGGTCCCAGATACGCAGTATTTT.

The chain carries TRBV12-3 or TRBV12-4 and TRBJ1-5; 8 positions match TRBD1. This CDR3 is built from 13 residues. The J segment lost 7 bases and the V segment lost 6 bases, leaving 5 bases of the junction unmatched. The CDR3 loop is CASSTGGGQPQHF. The CDR3 region has the DNA TGTGCCAGCAGCACAGGGGGTGGGCAGCCCCAGCATTTT.

A few counts support this clone. This rearrangement joins TRBV11-2 to TRBJ2-7; unclear D gene. The CDR3 contains 12 residues. Germline V lookup: CDR1 SGHAT, CDR2 FQNNGV. V was trimmed by 5 bases and J by 7 bases, leaving 12 bases between them. The CDR3 region is CASSQSRTEQYF. The CDR3 DNA reads as TGTGCCAGCAGCCAGTCAAGAACGGAGCAGTACTTC.